Listed here are 32 T cell receptor beta chains from one sample, sequenced in a study. A single record per CDR3 protein comes from TCRdb applying MiXCR to the RT-PCR reads. In the table there are about 700,000 distinct CDR3 sequences, 13% to 15% of which are singletons. Sequenced material: memory CD4+ T cells from blood. Receptors were obtained from a female donor in good health, serving as a healthy control.

This clonotype came up a few times. V is TRBV5-4 and J is TRBJ2-3, with D perhaps matching TRBD2 (5 bases). Trimming left V 3 bases short and J 0 bases short, with 14 bases between. Germline V lookup: CDR1 SGHNT, CDR2 YYREEE (reference sequence). The CDR3 totals 16 residues. The CDR3 bases are TGTGCCAGCAGCTCGGGGAGCAGGCGTAGCACAGATACGCAGTATTTT. As protein: CASSSGSRRSTDTQYF. The variable domain in full, with the rest retrieved from reference TRBV5-4 and TRBJ2-3, is ETGVTQSPTHLIKTRGQQVTLRCSSQSGHNTVSWYQQALGQGPQFIFQYYREEENGRGNFPPRFSGLQFPNYSSELNVNALELDDSALYLCASSSGSRRSTDTQYFGPGTRLTVL.

J is TRBJ2-5 and V is TRBV7-3, with TRBD2 matching 14 bases. This CDR3 is built from 17 residues. The trim removed 4 bases at V and 4 bases at J, leaving 8 bases unmatched. The germline V gene has CDR1 SGHTA and CDR2 FQGTGA. The CDR3 nucleotides are TGTGCCAGCAGCTCGGGGACTAGCGGGAGAATTGGAGAGACCCAGTACTTC. The encoded protein is CASSSGTSGRIGETQYF.

The chain couples TRBV6-1 to TRBJ2-7; D gene unclear. This CDR3 has 14 amino acids. From germline, CDR1 is MNHNS and CDR2 SASEGT. V was trimmed by 6 bases and J by 7 bases, leaving 19 bases between them. The CDR3 reads CASRDPPGAWEQYF. For the CDR3, the DNA is TGTGCCAGCAGAGATCCCCCCGGTGCGTGGGAGCAGTACTTC.

The chain links TRBV20-1 to TRBJ2-5; D gene uncertain. Per germline, CDR1 DFQATT and CDR2 SNEGSKA (reference sequence). CDR3 length: 14 residues. The V gene lost 5 bases and the J gene lost 2 bases, with 15 bases spanning the gap. The CDR3 DNA reads TGCAGTGCTCCCACTTTAGCCGATCAAGAGACCCAGTACTTC. Translating it yields CSAPTLADQETQYF.

This clonotype showed up many times. This chain joins TRBV6-4 and TRBJ2-3; D is unresolved. The CDR3 consists of 13 residues. Trimming removed 8 bases from V and 0 bases from J, with 9 bases in between. The germline CDR1 and CDR2 sequences are MRHNA and SNTAGT. Here the CDR3 reads CASSSISTDTQYF. CDR3 DNA sequence: TGTGCCAGCTCGAGTATAAGCACAGATACGCAGTATTTT.

This clonotype was recorded a few times. The chain has TRBV27 and TRBJ2-2, with D possibly called TRBD1 or TRBD2 (5 bases each). Trimming removed 0 bases at V and 4 bases at J, with 15 bases between. The CDR3 loop spans 17 amino acids. The V gene's germline CDR1 is MNHEY and CDR2 SMNVEV (reference sequence). The CDR3 protein is CASSLSPPAGSTGELFF. CDR3 nucleotides: TGTGCCAGCAGTTTATCCCCCCCGGCAGGGAGCACCGGGGAGCTGTTTTTT.

This clonotype has a handful of counts. This chain uses TRBV12-3 or TRBV12-4 with TRBJ1-5, with D maybe TRBD1 (6 bases). V lost 9 bases and J 3 bases, leaving 15 bases between the germline ends. The CDR3 is 14 residues long. CDR3 nucleotides: TGTGCCAGGCCGGACAGAGGGGCCAATCAGCCCCAGCATTTT. This encodes CARPDRGANQPQHF.

This clonotype appeared many times. The V gene is TRBV4-3, the J gene TRBJ2-2, with D possibly matching TRBD2 (6 bases). From germline, CDR1 is LGHNA and CDR2 YSLEER. CDR3 length equals 16 residues. With 0 bases removed from V and 6 bases from J, the gap between germline ends came to 14 bases. CDR3 sequence: CASSQESWGRSGELFF. The CDR3 region has the DNA TGCGCCAGCAGCCAAGAATCTTGGGGGAGGTCCGGGGAGCTGTTTTTT.

The chain joins TRBV20-1 to TRBJ2-3; 8 positions agree with TRBD1. There are 15 residues in the CDR3. V lost 5 bases, J lost 4 bases, and 11 bases stayed unmatched. Per germline, CDR1 DFQATT and CDR2 SNEGSKA (reference sequence). The chain's CDR3 is CSAFPPGGRSDTQYF. The CDR3 region has the DNA TGCAGTGCTTTTCCACCAGGGGGCAGGTCAGATACGCAGTATTTT.

This clonotype was picked up many times. The V gene is TRBV29-1, the J gene TRBJ2-5, with 10 bases fitting TRBD2. The CDR3 has 14 residues. The V gene's germline CDR1 is SQVTM and CDR2 ANQGSEA. Unmatched junction bases numbered 7, after V lost 4 bases and J lost 5 bases. The CDR3 DNA sequence: TGCAGCGTTGCCTTAGCGGGAGGTGGTGAGACCCAGTACTTC. It is translated as CSVALAGGGETQYF.

In its sample, this clonotype was seen a few times. J is TRBJ2-1 and V is TRBV24-1; possible D gene TRBD1, 5 bases. Per the germline V gene, CDR1 is KGHDR and CDR2 is SFDVKD. This CDR3 has 14 residues. The germline V and J ends were trimmed by 1 base and 7 bases, with 10 bases remaining between them. CDR3 in amino acids: CATSDFTGSNEQFF. The CDR3 coding sequence is TGTGCCACCAGTGATTTTACAGGAAGTAATGAGCAGTTCTTC.

This clonotype was found many times. The chain is built from TRBV24-1 and TRBJ2-1, with TRBD1 identical over 8 bases. V was pared by 0 bases and J by 4 bases, with 4 bases of the junction left unmatched. Germline loops: CDR1 KGHDR, CDR2 SFDVKD. This CDR3 has 16 amino acids. The CDR3 loop reads CATSDLQGARYNEQFF. The DNA of the CDR3 is TGTGCCACCAGTGATTTGCAGGGGGCGCGGTACAATGAGCAGTTCTTC.

This clonotype was detected ten times or more. The gene calls are TRBV7-9 and TRBJ1-2, with 11 nucleotides matching TRBD1. The CDR3 sequence is 14 residues long. Germline V gene lookup returns CDR1 SEHNR and CDR2 FQNEAQ (reference sequence). V shed 8 bases, J shed 4 bases, and the junction held 6 bases outside the gene matches. CDR3 protein: CASSRTGGAYGYTF. The CDR3 DNA reads as TGTGCCAGCTCCCGGACAGGGGGCGCCTATGGCTACACCTTC.

As regards this clonotype: Germline and junction disagree at one end, which may indicate a read error. The CDR3 DNA sequence: TGTGCTAGCAGCCGAGACCGAAATCAAGAGACCCAGTACTTC. It specifies CASSRDRNQETQYF. The J gene is TRBJ2-5, the V gene TRBV7-7, with D uncertain. The CDR3 contains 14 residues. Germline V gene lookup returns CDR1 SSHAT and CDR2 FNYEAQ (reference sequence).

This clonotype was observed many times. The rearrangement joins TRBV20-1 to TRBJ2-7; a possible D gene is TRBD1 (5 bases). The CDR3 contains 13 residues. The ends were cut back, 7 bases at V and 3 bases at J, with 16 bases in the middle. In germline, CDR1 is DFQATT, CDR2 SNEGSKA (reference sequence). This CDR3 is CSGLDDRNYEQYF. In DNA form, the CDR3 reads TGCAGTGGCCTAGACGACAGAAACTACGAGCAGTACTTC.

This chain connects TRBV4-1 to TRBJ2-7, with TRBD1 matching 8 bases. Germline V gives CDR1 MGHRA, CDR2 YSYEKL. The V gene end was trimmed by 2 bases and the J gene end by 0 bases; junction bases not matched to a gene: 6. This CDR3 is built from 16 residues. The chain's CDR3 is CASSQNAGTGSYEQYF. CDR3 nucleotides: TGCGCCAGCAGCCAAAACGCCGGGACAGGCTCCTACGAGCAGTACTTC.

This clonotype was seen many times. The gene calls are TRBV29-1 and TRBJ2-5; 8 bases align to TRBD2. The J segment lost 5 bases and the V segment lost 2 bases, leaving 4 bases of the junction unmatched. Germline V gene data show CDR1 as SQVTM and CDR2 as ANQGSEA. The CDR3 loop spans 13 amino acids. CDR3 amino acids: CSVERAGAETQYF. The CDR3 DNA follows: TGCAGCGTTGAACGAGCGGGAGCGGAGACCCAGTACTTC.

The V gene is TRBV3-1, the J gene TRBJ1-2; 9 bases fit TRBD1. Germline CDR1 LGHDT, CDR2 YNNKEL (reference sequence). This CDR3 region has 13 residues. J was trimmed by 7 bases and V by 4 bases; bases with no gene match: 4. The DNA for the CDR3 is TGTGCCAGCAGCCGAGGACAGGGGACTGGCTACACCTTC. Its translation: CASSRGQGTGYTF.

This chain uses TRBV12-3 or TRBV12-4 with TRBJ2-2; D gene uncertain. The length of the CDR3 is 14 residues. With 2 bases removed from V and 7 bases from J, the gap between germline ends came to 11 bases. The CDR3: CASSLRVLVGELFF. The CDR3 region has the DNA TGTGCCAGCAGTTTAAGGGTTCTGGTCGGGGAGCTGTTTTTT.

This clonotype has a count of ten or more. This rearrangement joins TRBV7-9 to TRBJ2-1; TRBD2 agrees at 7 bases. The V segment lost 1 base and the J segment 2 bases; nucleotides outside the gene matches: 5. CDR3 size: 16 residues. CDR1 and CDR2 from the germline V gene are SEHNR and FQNEAQ (reference sequence). CDR3 sequence (DNA): TGTGCCAGCAGCTTAGTGGGAGCGGGAACCTACAATGAGCAGTTCTTC. Translation gives CASSLVGAGTYNEQFF.

In its sample, this clonotype was seen many times. V gene TRBV29-1 combines with J gene TRBJ2-7; D is undetermined. Trimming removed 5 bases from V and 1 base from J, with 9 bases in between. Germline V lookup: CDR1 SQVTM, CDR2 ANQGSEA. The length of the CDR3 is 12 residues. The CDR3 protein is CSVLLGSYEQYF. The DNA for the CDR3 is TGCAGCGTTCTCTTAGGATCCTACGAGCAGTACTTC.

A few counts support this clonotype. This sequence joins TRBV9 and TRBJ2-1, with D possibly matching TRBD2 (6 bases). Germline CDR1 and CDR2: SGDLS and YYNGEE. Trimming stripped 0 bases from V and 10 bases from J, with 14 bases between. The CDR3 loop spans 14 amino acids. The CDR3 region is CASSVESRAGEQFF. CDR3 bases: TGTGCCAGCAGCGTAGAAAGCCGGGCGGGGGAGCAGTTCTTC.

This chain joins TRBV12-3 or TRBV12-4 and TRBJ1-1, with no clear D. The CDR3 is 12 amino acids. Deletions cut 6 bases from V and 5 bases from J, with 10 bases between. CDR3 sequence (DNA): TGTGCCAGCAGAATCGATCTAACTGAAGCTTTCTTT. This sequence encodes CASRIDLTEAFF.

This clonotype was detected only a few times. The chain combines TRBV5-1 with TRBJ2-3; tentatively, D is TRBD2 (5 bases). With 4 bases removed from V and 3 bases from J, the gap between germline ends came to 18 bases. This CDR3 is 16 amino acids long. Germline V lookup: CDR1 SGHRS, CDR2 YFSETQ. Written as DNA, the CDR3 is TGCGCCAGCAGCACGCGGCCGCTGGCGGGTACAGATACGCAGTATTTT. Translating gives CASSTRPLAGTDTQYF.

Turning to this clonotype: The DNA is left out, because the CDR3 cannot be placed on it with certainty; the CDR3 is given as TCRdb lists it. V is TRBV12-3 or TRBV12-4 and J is TRBJ2-2; the table's D call of TRBD1 was not tested on the DNA. The length of the CDR3 is 15 amino acids, counting both ends. CDR3 in amino acids: CASSLWGGSGELFFF.

This chain uses TRBV9 with TRBJ1-2, with TRBD1 matching 7 bases. Looked up from germline, CDR1 is SGDLS and CDR2 is YYNGEE. The trim removed 4 bases at V and 5 bases at J, leaving 11 bases unmatched. The CDR3 is made up of 15 amino acids. The CDR3 sequence is CASSHPDREVYGYTF. The CDR3 nucleotides are TGTGCCAGCAGCCACCCCGACAGGGAGGTTTATGGCTACACCTTC.

This clonotype has a count of ten or more. V usage is TRBV5-6 and J usage is TRBJ1-6; D is unresolved. Trimming stripped 0 bases from V and 7 bases from J, with 8 bases between. Germline values: CDR1 SGHDT, CDR2 YYEEEE. The CDR3 runs 14 residues. The CDR3 is CASSLGDKNSPLHF. The CDR3, as DNA: TGTGCCAGCAGCTTGGGTGACAAGAATTCACCCCTCCACTTT.

This clonotype occurred many times. The V and J genes are TRBV7-2 and TRBJ2-7; no definite D call. Germline V CDR1 and CDR2: SGHTA, FQGNSA. CDR3 length equals 10 residues. The ends were cut back, 5 bases at V and 9 bases at J, with 8 bases in the middle. The CDR3 reads CASSPRGQYF. The CDR3 nucleotides are TGTGCCAGCAGCCCACGCGGGCAGTACTTC.

This clonotype was seen only a few times. This chain connects TRBV20-1 to TRBJ2-1; D perhaps matches TRBD1 (6 bases). The germline gives CDR1 DFQATT, CDR2 SNEGSKA (reference sequence). The CDR3 length is 14 residues. V dropped 1 base and J dropped 0 bases, with 7 bases sitting between them. CDR3 bases: TGCAGTGCTAGAGGGACAGTCTCCTACAATGAGCAGTTCTTC. This codes for CSARGTVSYNEQFF.

The V call is TRBV7-2, the J call TRBJ2-3; D is possibly TRBD2 (6 bases). The CDR3 extends over 14 amino acids. In germline, CDR1 is SGHTA, CDR2 FQGNSA. V was shortened by 6 bases and J by 5 bases, with 15 bases between the two germline ends. CDR3 sequence: CASSRDFAIDTQYF. CDR3 coding DNA: TGTGCCAGCAGTCGGGACTTCGCCATAGATACGCAGTATTTT.

This clonotype showed up just a few times. The V and J genes are TRBV12-3 or TRBV12-4 and TRBJ1-4; D gene unclear. The V and J ends lost 5 bases and 7 bases respectively, with 8 bases between them. CDR3 length: 12 amino acids. CDR3 in DNA: TGTGCCAGCAGTCAGGCTGCTGAAAAACTGTTTTTT. Translation: CASSQAAEKLFF.

Remarks on this clonotype: This may stem from a read error, because a much larger clone lies one nucleotide away. The V call is TRBV30, the J call TRBJ2-3; D is possibly TRBD2 (6 bases). CDR1 and CDR2 (germline): GTSNPN, SVGIG (reference sequence). V lost 7 bases to trimming and J lost 3 bases, with 17 bases between them. The CDR3 contains 14 residues. CDR3 sequence: CASNKEGRTDTQYF. The CDR3 DNA is TGTGCCTCGAACAAGGAGGGGAGAACAGATACGCAGTATTTT.